This T cell receptor beta chain was identified in a study of T cell repertoires in cytomegalovirus infection. The germline gives CDR1 SGHTA, CDR2 FQGNSA. The CDR3 is 16 residues long. Trimming removed 2 bases from V and 1 base from J; junction bases left unmatched: 6. TCRdb independently ran MiXCR on the reads; one entry per CDR3 protein. This sample has 65,000 to 95,000 distinct CDR3 sequences, with around 3.5% found just once. This clonotype was recorded at least ten times. The receptor's source is a human donor in good health (CMV status not recorded). Some clones in this sample may be carry-over from other donors' samples. Sequencing was done on a sample of PBMCs. This sequence joins TRBV7-2 and TRBJ2-3, with 7 bases fitting TRBD2. CDR3 sequence reads: CASSLLSGVGTDTQYF. CDR3 nucleotides: TGTGCCAGCAGCTTATTAAGCGGGGTCGGCACAGATACGCAGTATTTT.